Presented here are 8 T cell receptor beta chains from one specimen sequenced in a study of blood T cell repertoires in COVID-19. The repertoire was sequenced with immunoSEQ multiplex PCR; TCRdb's copy has only in-frame clones and lacks some. The profile shows about 240,000 clones, around 79% of them singletons. The source material was peripheral blood. The receptors stem from a woman at least 80 years old with acute or convalescent COVID-19.

The chain is built from TRBV2 and TRBJ2-2, with TRBD1 matching over 10 bases. V was pared by 8 bases and J by 4 bases, with 7 bases of the junction left unmatched. This CDR3 contains 15 residues. CDR1 is SNHLY and CDR2 is FYNNEI in the germline V gene. In DNA form, the CDR3 reads TGTGCCAGCGGGGGACAGGGGAGGTCCACCGGGGAGCTGTTTTTT. Protein product: CASGGQGRSTGELFF.

This chain joins TRBV11-2 and TRBJ1-5, with 7 bases lining up with TRBD1. The germline CDR1 and CDR2 sequences are SGHAT and FQNNGV. Trimming at V came to 5 bases and at J to 2 bases, leaving 9 bases not matched to a gene. The length of the CDR3 is 16 residues. CDR3 loop: CASSRNRGNGNQPQHF. The DNA of the CDR3 is TGTGCCAGCAGCCGAAACAGGGGAAATGGCAATCAGCCCCAGCATTTT.

J is TRBJ1-2 and V is TRBV19; no firm D call. This CDR3 is built from 14 residues. Per germline, CDR1 LNHDA and CDR2 SQIVND (reference sequence). The V and J ends lost 4 bases and 4 bases respectively, with 13 bases between them. CDR3 residues: CASSTPGNLYGYTF. The DNA for the CDR3 is TGTGCCAGTAGTACCCCGGGGAACCTCTATGGCTACACCTTC.

This clone was seen a few times. J is TRBJ1-2 and V is TRBV6-5, with a weak D call TRBD1 (5 bases). The V end lost 10 bases, the J end lost 0 bases, and 15 bases lay between the germline ends. The CDR3 is made up of 14 amino acids. Germline CDR1 and CDR2: MNHEY and SVGAGI. Written as DNA, the CDR3 is TGTGCCACCAGAGGGGCAGCCCCTAACTATGGCTACACCTTC. It specifies CATRGAAPNYGYTF.

The chain recombines TRBV7-2 with TRBJ2-7; the D gene is possibly TRBD1 (6 bases). The V gene lost 6 bases and the J gene lost 2 bases, with 11 bases spanning the gap. This CDR3 region has 13 residues. Germline V lookup: CDR1 SGHTA, CDR2 FQGNSA. The CDR3 region is CASRRTATYEQYF. In DNA, the CDR3 is TGTGCCAGCAGAAGGACAGCAACCTACGAGCAGTACTTC. The full variable domain, rest sourced from reference TRBV7-2 and TRBJ2-7, is GAGVSQSPSNKVTEKGKDVELRCDPISGHTALYWYRQSLGQGLEFLIYFQGNSAPDKSGLPSDRFSAERTGGSVSTLTIQRTQQEDSAVYLCASRRTATYEQYFGPGTRLTVT.

In DNA, the CDR3 is TGTGCCAGCCGATCGGGGGGCGAACCTAGGACTAGCGGGAGGCGTGAGCAGTTCTTC. This gives the protein CASRSGGEPRTSGRREQFF. The gene calls are TRBV19 and TRBJ2-1; 14 bases match TRBD2. The CDR3 is 19 residues long. V lost 9 bases to trimming and J lost 9 bases; unmatched junction nucleotides: 22. Germline CDR1 LNHDA, CDR2 SQIVND (reference sequence).

The rearrangement uses TRBV6-5 and TRBJ1-1; TRBD1 matches at 8 bases. The length of the CDR3 is 13 residues. Germline assignment: CDR1 MNHEY and CDR2 SVGAGI. Losses at the gene ends were 8 bases for V and 6 bases for J; bases not matched to a gene: 8. DNA for the CDR3: TGTGCCAGCGGTAGACAGGGGTACGCTGAAGCTTTCTTT. This encodes CASGRQGYAEAFF.

The CDR3 loop reads CASNLGQGGTGELFF. In DNA, the CDR3 is TGTGCCAGCAATCTAGGGCAGGGGGGAACCGGGGAGCTGTTTTTT. V and J are TRBV2 and TRBJ2-2; D possibly corresponds to TRBD1 (7 bases). This CDR3 spans 15 amino acids. Germline assignment: CDR1 SNHLY and CDR2 FYNNEI. With 7 bases removed from V and 5 bases from J, the gap between germline ends came to 17 bases.